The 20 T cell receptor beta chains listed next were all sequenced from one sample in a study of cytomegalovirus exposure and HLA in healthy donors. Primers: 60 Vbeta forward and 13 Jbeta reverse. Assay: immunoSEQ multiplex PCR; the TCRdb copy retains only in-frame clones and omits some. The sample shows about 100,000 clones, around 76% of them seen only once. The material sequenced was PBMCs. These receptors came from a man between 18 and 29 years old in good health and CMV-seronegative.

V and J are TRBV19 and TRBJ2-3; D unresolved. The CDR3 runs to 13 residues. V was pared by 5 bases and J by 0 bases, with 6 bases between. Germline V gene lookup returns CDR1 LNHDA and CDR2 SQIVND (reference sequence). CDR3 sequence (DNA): TGTGCCAGTAGTCCCCAAAGCACAGATACGCAGTATTTT. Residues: CASSPQSTDTQYF. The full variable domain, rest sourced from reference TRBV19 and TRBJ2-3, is DGGITQSPKYLFRKEGQNVTLSCEQNLNHDAMYWYRQDPGQGLRLIYYSQIVNDFQKGDIAEGYSVSREKKESFPLTVTSAQKNPTAFYLCASSPQSTDTQYFGPGTRLTVL.

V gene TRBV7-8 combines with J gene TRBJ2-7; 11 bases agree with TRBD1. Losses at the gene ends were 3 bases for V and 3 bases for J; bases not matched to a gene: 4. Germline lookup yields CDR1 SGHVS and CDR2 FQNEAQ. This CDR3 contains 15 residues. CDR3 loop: CASSFLGQGDYEQYF. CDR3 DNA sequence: TGTGCCAGCAGCTTCCTGGGACAGGGGGACTACGAGCAGTACTTC.

The CDR3 loop is CASSSGRTDTQYF. The DNA for the CDR3 is TGTGCCAGTAGTTCGGGTCGCACAGATACGCAGTATTTT. The J gene is TRBJ2-3, the V gene TRBV19, with D unresolved. V was shortened by 5 bases and J by 1 base, with 7 bases between the two germline ends. The CDR3 has 13 amino acids. Looked up from germline, CDR1 is LNHDA and CDR2 is SQIVND (reference sequence).

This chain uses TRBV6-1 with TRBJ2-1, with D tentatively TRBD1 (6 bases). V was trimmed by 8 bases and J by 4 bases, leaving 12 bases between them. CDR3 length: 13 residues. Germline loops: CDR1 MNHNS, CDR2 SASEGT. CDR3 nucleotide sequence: TGTGCCAGCGAGCGGACAGTGTACAATGAGCAGTTCTTC. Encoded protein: CASERTVYNEQFF.

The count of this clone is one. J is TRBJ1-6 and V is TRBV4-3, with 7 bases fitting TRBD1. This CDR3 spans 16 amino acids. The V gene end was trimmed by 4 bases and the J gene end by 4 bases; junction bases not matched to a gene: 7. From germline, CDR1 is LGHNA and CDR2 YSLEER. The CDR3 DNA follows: TGCGCCAGCAGCCGCCACCTGGGACAGTATAATTCACCCCTCCACTTT. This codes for CASSRHLGQYNSPLHF.

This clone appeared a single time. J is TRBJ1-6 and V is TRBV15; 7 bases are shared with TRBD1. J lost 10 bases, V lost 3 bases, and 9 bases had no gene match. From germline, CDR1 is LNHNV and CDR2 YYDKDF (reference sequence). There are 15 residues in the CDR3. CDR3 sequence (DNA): TGTGCCACCAGCAGGATTAGGGACAGACGGTCACCCCTCCACTTT. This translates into CATSRIRDRRSPLHF.

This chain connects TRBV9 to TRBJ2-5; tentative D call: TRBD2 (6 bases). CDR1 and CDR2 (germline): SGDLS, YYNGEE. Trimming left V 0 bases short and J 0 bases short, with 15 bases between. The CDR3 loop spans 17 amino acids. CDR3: CASSVGLGPGDQETQYF. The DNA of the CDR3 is TGTGCCAGCAGCGTAGGCCTGGGGCCGGGGGACCAAGAGACCCAGTACTTC.

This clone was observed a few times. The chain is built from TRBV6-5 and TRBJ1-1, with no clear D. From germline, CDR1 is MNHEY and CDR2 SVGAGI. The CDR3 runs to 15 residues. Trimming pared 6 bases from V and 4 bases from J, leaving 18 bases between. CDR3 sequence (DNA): TGTGCCAGCAGCATTGTCGGGGAGTTCGGCACTGAAGCTTTCTTT. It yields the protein CASSIVGEFGTEAFF.

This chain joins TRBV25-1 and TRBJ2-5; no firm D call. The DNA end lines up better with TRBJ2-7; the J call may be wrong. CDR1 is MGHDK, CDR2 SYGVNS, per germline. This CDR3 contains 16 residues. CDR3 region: CASSEYFGVSYYEQYF. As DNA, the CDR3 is TGTGCCAGCAGTGAATATTTCGGAGTTTCGTACTACGAGCAGTACTTC.

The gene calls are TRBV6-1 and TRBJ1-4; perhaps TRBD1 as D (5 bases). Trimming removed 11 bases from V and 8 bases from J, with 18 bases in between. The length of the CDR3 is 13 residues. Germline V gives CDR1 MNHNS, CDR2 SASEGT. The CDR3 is CASGGALQEKLFF. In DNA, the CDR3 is TGTGCCTCCGGCGGGGCTCTCCAGGAAAAACTGTTTTTT.

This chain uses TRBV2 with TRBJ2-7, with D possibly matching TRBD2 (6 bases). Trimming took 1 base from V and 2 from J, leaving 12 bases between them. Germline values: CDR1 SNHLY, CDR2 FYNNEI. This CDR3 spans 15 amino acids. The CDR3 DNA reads TGTGCCAGCAGTGAAGGGGGCGGAGGGACCTACGAGCAGTACTTC. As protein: CASSEGGGGTYEQYF.

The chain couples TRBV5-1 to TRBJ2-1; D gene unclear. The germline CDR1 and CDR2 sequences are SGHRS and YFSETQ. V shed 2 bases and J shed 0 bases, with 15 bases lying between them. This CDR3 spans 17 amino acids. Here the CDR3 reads CASSFRRGVSSYNEQFF. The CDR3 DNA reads TGCGCCAGCAGCTTTCGGAGAGGAGTCTCCTCCTACAATGAGCAGTTCTTC.

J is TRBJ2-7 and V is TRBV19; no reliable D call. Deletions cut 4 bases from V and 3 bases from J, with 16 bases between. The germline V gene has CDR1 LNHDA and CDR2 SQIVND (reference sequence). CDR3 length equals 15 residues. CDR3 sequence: CASSTTPGGVYEQYF. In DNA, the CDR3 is TGTGCCAGTAGTACAACCCCGGGTGGCGTCTACGAGCAGTACTTC.

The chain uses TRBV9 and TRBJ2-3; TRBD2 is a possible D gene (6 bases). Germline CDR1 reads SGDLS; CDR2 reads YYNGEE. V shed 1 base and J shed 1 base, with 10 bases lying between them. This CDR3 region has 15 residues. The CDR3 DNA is TGTGCCAGCAGCGTACTAGCGCGGGGCACAGATACGCAGTATTTT. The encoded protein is CASSVLARGTDTQYF.

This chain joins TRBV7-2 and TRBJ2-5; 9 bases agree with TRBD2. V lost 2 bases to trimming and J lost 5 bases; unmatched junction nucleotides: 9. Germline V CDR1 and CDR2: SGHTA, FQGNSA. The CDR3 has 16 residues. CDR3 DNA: TGTGCCAGCAGCTTAATAGCGGGGGCCACAACTGAGACCCAGTACTTC. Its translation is CASSLIAGATTETQYF.

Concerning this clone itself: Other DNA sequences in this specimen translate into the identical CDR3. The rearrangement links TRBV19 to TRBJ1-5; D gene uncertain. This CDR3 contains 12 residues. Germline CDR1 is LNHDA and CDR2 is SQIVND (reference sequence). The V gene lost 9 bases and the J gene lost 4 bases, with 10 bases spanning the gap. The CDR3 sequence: CASRDSNQPQHF. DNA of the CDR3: TGTGCCAGCCGTGACTCAAATCAGCCCCAGCATTTT.

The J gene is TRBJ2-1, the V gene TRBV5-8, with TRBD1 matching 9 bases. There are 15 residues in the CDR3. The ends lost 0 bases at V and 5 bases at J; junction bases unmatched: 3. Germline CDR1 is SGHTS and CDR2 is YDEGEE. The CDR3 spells CASSLVQGAHNEQFF. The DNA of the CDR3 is TGTGCCAGCAGCTTGGTACAGGGGGCCCACAATGAGCAGTTCTTC.

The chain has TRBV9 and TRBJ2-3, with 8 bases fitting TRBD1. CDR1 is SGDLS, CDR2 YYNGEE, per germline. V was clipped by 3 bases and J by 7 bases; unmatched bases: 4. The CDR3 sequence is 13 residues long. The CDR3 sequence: CASSGGQGYTQYF. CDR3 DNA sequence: TGTGCCAGCAGCGGAGGACAGGGTTATACGCAGTATTTT.

The CDR3 is CASSSQGGESYTF. The CDR3 DNA sequence: TGTGCCAGCAGTTCCCAGGGTGGGGAAAGCTACACCTTC. The chain couples TRBV4-2 to TRBJ1-2, with D perhaps matching TRBD1 (5 bases). Germline CDR1 is LGHNA and CDR2 is YNFKEQ. Trimming pared 6 bases from V and 9 bases from J, leaving 17 bases between. The CDR3 is 13 amino acids.

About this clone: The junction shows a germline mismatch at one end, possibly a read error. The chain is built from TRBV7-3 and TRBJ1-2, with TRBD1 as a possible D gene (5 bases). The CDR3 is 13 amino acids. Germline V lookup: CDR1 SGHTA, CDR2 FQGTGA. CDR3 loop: CASSLGGDYGYPF. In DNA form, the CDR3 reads TGTGCCAGCAGCTTAGGGGGGGACTATGGCTACCCCTTC.